The text below deals with one T cell receptor (beta chain). The antigen is unknown. The data originate from a study of PD-L1 blockade in urothelial cancer. Across the study: Males with bladder-origin urothelial cancer made up about 85% of the roughly 29 patients. Typically, measured as a median, blood samples had roughly 140,000 T cells.

Clones were read by immunoSEQ multiplex PCR, and TCRdb kept only the in-frame ones, dropping some. Of about 43,000 clones listed, about four fifths are singletons. In germline, CDR1 is SGHRS, CDR2 YFSETQ. Trimming removed 2 bases at V and 3 bases at J, with 14 bases between. This CDR3 contains 15 residues. Regarding time point: peripheral blood 6 weeks after treatment start. General study points: TCR clonality was measured in pretreatment peripheral blood. Clonality below the median predicted better survival.

The sample consisted of PBMCs, taken around atezolizumab (anti-PD-L1) treatment. The rearrangement links TRBV5-1 to TRBJ1-1, with D possibly being TRBD1 (5 bases). This sequence originates from a man aged 55 to 69 with urothelial cancer. CDR3 nucleotides: TGCGCCAGCAGCTTACTGGGGCCACCGGACACTGAAGCTTTCTTT. Amino acid sequence: CASSLLGPPDTEAFF. Full variable domain (outside the CDR3, taken from reference TRBV5-1 and TRBJ1-1): KAGVTQTPRYLIKTRGQQVTLSCSPISGHRSVSWYQQTPGQGLQFLFEYFSETQRNKGNFPGRFSGRQFSNSRSEMNVSTLELGDSALYLCASSLLGPPDTEAFFGQGTRLTVV.